The rows below give T cell receptor beta chains drawn from one sample of a study of beta chain features in type 1 diabetes. Repertoires were generated with immunoSEQ multiplex PCR, while TCRdb's copy carries only in-frame clones and drops some. Of fewer than 250,000 clones in the sample, over 9.5% were seen once. Material: naive CD4+ T cells from blood. The receptors were gathered from a woman aged 18 to 35 in good health. Both conserved end residues are part of each CDR3. Fields, in order: clone size, D gene, J gene, V gene, CDR3 DNA, CDR3 protein. The D gene is left open where the match is weak. Size is omitted from some rows. Given values are once, few, many or a class for expanded clones.

>-|TRBD1|TRBJ2-7|TRBV27
TGTGCCAGCAGTTTATTATCCGGGACAGATAGTTCCTACGAGCAGTACTTC
CASSLLSGTDSSYEQYF
>-|TRBD2|TRBJ2-7|TRBV30
TGTGCCTGGAGTGTACTGGGACTAGCGGACCGGACCTACGAGCAGTACTTC
CAWSVLGLADRTYEQYF
>-|TRBD1|TRBJ2-7|TRBV7-2
TGTGCCAGCAGCCGGGGGACAGGGGGACACTACGAGCAGTACTTC
CASSRGTGGHYEQYF
>-|-|TRBJ2-7|TRBV21-1
TGTGCCAGATTCCTCGAGGTCAGGGGCTACGAGCAGTACTTC
CARFLEVRGYEQYF
>few|-|TRBJ2-5|TRBV11-1
TGTGCCAGCAGCTCAAAGGTTATAGGGGCCGGAGAGACCCAGTACTTC
CASSSKVIGAGETQYF
>-|TRBD1|TRBJ1-2|TRBV5-1
TGCGCCAGCAGCCCCGGGACAGGGACCTATGGCTACACCTTC
CASSPGTGTYGYTF
>few|TRBD2|TRBJ2-7|TRBV5-4
TGTGCCAGCAGCCGATCACCGGGGGGAACCTACGAGCAGTACTTC
CASSRSPGGTYEQYF
>few|-|TRBJ2-7|TRBV6-5
TGTGCCAGCAGTTACTCGAGGCTAGGCTACGAGCAGTACTTC
CASSYSRLGYEQYF
>-|-|TRBJ2-3|TRBV10-2
TGCGCCAGCAGTGCAGGGAAAAGCCGCCCGCAGTATTTT
CASSAGKSRPQYF
>few|-|TRBJ2-3|TRBV9
TGTGCCAGCAGCGTAGACGGGAGACTTAAGCCGACTAGCACAGATACGCAGTATTTT
CASSVDGRLKPTSTDTQYF
>few|-|TRBJ1-1|TRBV25-1
TGTGCCAGCAGTGCAACAGGTAGGGGCACTGAAGCTTTCTTT
CASSATGRGTEAFF
>many|-|TRBJ2-7|TRBV29-1
TGCAGCGTCCAGGGGATCTACGAGCAGTACTTC
CSVQGIYEQYF
>-|TRBD2|TRBJ2-3|TRBV7-2
TGTGCCACTGTAGCGGGAGGCAGCACAGATACGCAGTATTTT
CATVAGGSTDTQYF
>once|TRBD1|TRBJ2-7|TRBV6-1
TGTGCCAGCAGTGAACCGGGACAGGGGGCGGTCTACGAGCAGTACTTC
CASSEPGQGAVYEQYF
>few|-|TRBJ1-6|TRBV5-4
TGTGCCAGCAGCTTGGCGGGGGGAGGCAATTCACCCCTCCACTTT
CASSLAGGGNSPLHF
>-|TRBD1|TRBJ1-6|TRBV27
TGTGCCAGCAGTAAACCGGGACAGACTAATTCACCCCTCCACTTT
CASSKPGQTNSPLHF
>-|-|TRBJ1-5|TRBV7-8
TGTGCCAGCAGCTTCCAGGGATACAGCAATCAGCCCCAGCATTTT
CASSFQGYSNQPQHF
>-|-|TRBJ2-2|TRBV2
TGTGTCCGCCAGCTAGAGTACACCGGGGAGCTGTTTTTT
CVRQLEYTGELFF
>-|TRBD2|TRBJ2-5|TRBV7-2
TGTGCCAGCAGCTTATTTTATAGCGGGCAAGAGACCCAGTACTTC
CASSLFYSGQETQYF
>few|-|TRBJ2-3|TRBV29-1
TGCAGCGTCAAAGGAGGGGATACGCAGTATTTT
CSVKGGDTQYF
>few|TRBD1|TRBJ2-1|TRBV9
TGTGCCAGCAGCGGGGTAGGGAGACAGGGTCGTTACAATGAGCAGTTCTTC
CASSGVGRQGRYNEQFF
>-|-|TRBJ1-1|TRBV29-1
TGCAGCTTCAGGGGTGGCACTGAAGCTTTCTTT
CSFRGGTEAFF
>-|TRBD1|TRBJ1-2|TRBV28
TGTGCCAGCAGTCTAAAATTGGGACAGCTTGGCTATGGCTACACCTTC
CASSLKLGQLGYGYTF
>-|-|TRBJ2-1|TRBV18
TGTGCCAGCTCACCGACTTCTCATGCCTACAATGAGCAGTTCTTC
CASSPTSHAYNEQFF